This T cell receptor beta chain emerged from a study of blood T cells in healthy people across ages. The germline gives CDR1 MNHEY, CDR2 SMNVEV (reference sequence). The CDR3 loop spans 16 amino acids. This clonotype was detected a few times. With a J-beta primer mix and a sample-barcoded 5' primer, a second PCR ran roughly 6 to 11 cycles. TCRdb passed the 5' RACE reads through MiXCR, listing each CDR3 protein once. The profile shows around 520,000 distinct CDR3 sequences, about 27% of them singletons. The sample was also linked to a second study, of T cells of mothers and their children. Turning to that study: Mothers and children who were related shared slightly more overlap than unrelated pairs, but not significantly more.

Material for sequencing was blood. This clonotype was obtained from a boy aged 2 to 10 in good health. The chain carries TRBV27 and TRBJ2-5; 12 nucleotides align to TRBD2. The closer fit of TRBJ2-1 to the DNA end suggests the J call may be wrong. CDR3 coding DNA: TGTGCCAGCAGTTCAGGGACTAGCGGGTATTACAATGAGCAGTTCTTC. Translation gives CASSSGTSGYYNEQFF.